What follows are 11 T cell receptor beta chains derived from one specimen sequenced in a study of blood T cell repertoires in COVID-19. Generated by immunoSEQ multiplex PCR, the TCRdb table keeps only in-frame clones and is missing some. Of roughly 68,000 clones listed, 65% to 90% are singletons. Sequencing used peripheral blood. The receptors were gathered from a man aged 45-60 years with acute or convalescent COVID-19.

The rearrangement uses TRBV7-2 and TRBJ2-1; TRBD2 might be the D (5 bases). With 1 base removed from V and 4 bases from J, the gap between germline ends came to 11 bases. Germline assignment: CDR1 SGHTA and CDR2 FQGNSA. The CDR3 is 15 amino acids. For the CDR3, the DNA is TGTGCCAGCAGCTTAGGGCGGGCCAGGTACAATGAGCAGTTCTTC. Translation: CASSLGRARYNEQFF.

The chain joins TRBV24-1 to TRBJ2-1; 15 bases map to TRBD2. Germline values: CDR1 KGHDR, CDR2 SFDVKD. This CDR3 contains 17 residues. Unmatched junction bases numbered 7, after V lost 2 bases and J lost 9 bases. In nucleotides, the CDR3 is TGTGCCACCAGTGATTCCGGACTAGCGGGGGGGCAGGGTGAGCAGTTCTTC. Its translation is CATSDSGLAGGQGEQFF.

The V gene is TRBV3-1 (or the pseudogene TRBV3-2), the J gene TRBJ1-1, with 10 bases identical to TRBD1. The germline gives CDR1 LGHDT, CDR2 YNNKEL (reference sequence). This CDR3 comprises 14 residues. V lost 3 bases, J lost 7 bases, and 5 bases stayed unmatched. The CDR3 sequence: CASSHRQGAREAFF. The CDR3, as DNA: TGTGCCAGCAGCCATAGACAGGGGGCGCGTGAAGCTTTCTTT.

J is TRBJ1-1 and V is TRBV19; D possibly corresponds to TRBD1 (5 bases). Germline values: CDR1 LNHDA, CDR2 SQIVND (reference sequence). The CDR3 runs to 14 residues. The V end was cut by 5 bases, the J end by 2 bases, with 12 bases between. This chain's CDR3 is CASSSGRVNTEAFF. The DNA of the CDR3 is TGTGCCAGTAGTTCAGGGAGGGTAAACACTGAAGCTTTCTTT.

This chain uses TRBV5-1 with TRBJ2-5; 7 bases line up with TRBD2. CDR1 is SGHRS, CDR2 YFSETQ, per germline. The V segment lost 4 bases and the J segment 2 bases; nucleotides outside the gene matches: 5. This CDR3 spans 14 amino acids. Here the CDR3 DNA reads TGCGCCAGCAGCCCCGAGGGACTACAAGAGACCCAGTACTTC. Residues: CASSPEGLQETQYF.

The chain links TRBV2 to TRBJ2-2, with 7 positions matching TRBD1. The CDR3 is made up of 13 amino acids. Germline CDR1 reads SNHLY; CDR2 reads FYNNEI. Trimming cost V 7 bases and J 4 bases; bases outside gene matches: 3. CDR3 in amino acids: CASTGTVTGELFF. The CDR3 DNA follows: TGTGCCAGCACAGGGACAGTCACCGGGGAGCTGTTTTTT.

This clone was counted between two and nine times. Other nucleotide sequences in the sample specify the same CDR3. The rearrangement uses TRBV29-1 and TRBJ1-2; 8 bases match TRBD1. The CDR3 is 12 amino acids. Germline V gene lookup returns CDR1 SQVTM and CDR2 ANQGSEA. The trim removed 6 bases at V and 4 bases at J, leaving 4 bases unmatched. In DNA form, the CDR3 reads TGCAGCGTGGGCACAGGGGGCTATGGCTACACCTTC. Protein product: CSVGTGGYGYTF.

This sequence joins TRBV6-5 and TRBJ2-6; D is undetermined. Germline CDR1 MNHEY, CDR2 SVGAGI. This CDR3 has 14 amino acids. V was cut by 6 bases and J by 0 bases, with 6 bases left in between. CDR3 residues: CASRSSSGANVLTF. The CDR3 nucleotides are TGTGCCAGCAGATCTTCCTCTGGGGCCAACGTCCTGACTTTC.

This chain joins TRBV6-5 and TRBJ2-7; maybe TRBD1 (6 bases). Germline CDR1 reads MNHEY; CDR2 reads SVGAGI. Trimming took off 5 bases at V and 3 bases at J, with 14 bases between the two ends. The CDR3 spans 14 residues. CDR3 region: CASSTPQGNYEQYF. CDR3 DNA sequence: TGTGCCAGCAGTACGCCTCAGGGGAACTACGAGCAGTACTTC.

V is TRBV27 and J is TRBJ1-6; the D is unclear. Germline V gives CDR1 MNHEY, CDR2 SMNVEV (reference sequence). Between the trimmed V and J ends, which lost 7 bases and 6 bases, there was a span of 10 bases. The CDR3 contains 13 residues. The CDR3 protein is CASTRVPNSPLHF. Here the CDR3 DNA reads TGTGCCAGCACCCGGGTCCCTAATTCACCCCTCCACTTT.

The rearrangement joins TRBV2 to TRBJ2-7, with no clear D. Germline V lookup: CDR1 SNHLY, CDR2 FYNNEI. The V end was cut by 1 base, the J end by 2 bases, with 9 bases between. The CDR3 sequence is 14 residues long. The DNA of the CDR3 is TGTGCCAGCAGTGAAGAGCACAGTGCCTACGAGCAGTACGTC. It translates to CASSEEHSAYEQYV.